This TCR beta chain was profiled in a study of blood T cell repertoires in COVID-19. Study as a whole: Material from acute and convalescent COVID-19 was sourced from the United States, Italy and Spain. PBMCs, B-cell-depleted T cells, or T cells were the source of the cDNA or gDNA that made up the material.

Methods used by the authors: It was from reference gene primer amplification that nucleated cell counts were estimated. Repertoires were generated with immunoSEQ multiplex PCR, while TCRdb's copy carries only in-frame clones and drops some. The V and J calls and the clone size are those of that table, but D and trimming were determined from the DNA. Of approximately 100,000 clones detected, roughly 89% appear once; the ten largest clones hold roughly 15%. CDR3 length: 15 amino acids. With 0 bases removed from V and 2 bases from J, the gap between germline ends came to 8 bases. CDR1 is SNHLY and CDR2 is FYNNEI in the germline V gene.

The source of this sequence is a woman at least 80 years old in a cohort sampled during active COVID-19. The chain joins TRBV2 to TRBJ2-1; TRBD1 is a possible D gene (5 bases). Sequences were obtained from peripheral blood. DNA of the CDR3: TGTGCCAGCAGTGAAGCAGGGGTAGCCTACAATGAGCAGTTCTTC. It codes for CASSEAGVAYNEQFF. Full variable domain (outside the CDR3, taken from reference TRBV2 and TRBJ2-1): EPEVTQTPSHQVTQMGQEVILRCVPISNHLYFYWYRQILGQKVEFLVSFYNNEISEKSEIFDDQFSVERPDGSNFTLKIRSTKLEDSAMYFCASSEAGVAYNEQFFGPGTRLTVL.